This T cell receptor (beta chain) appears in the sequencing data of a study of naive and memory T cell subsets (dated by TCRdb to about 2017). Study-wide context: The figure summarizing the skin biopsy and whole blood samples listed some 10 blood donors, 7 tuberculin skin test biopsies and 3 saline control biopsies. Usually PCR2 was run as a SYBR Green qPCR and stopped at a set threshold, although low-input samples could use end-point PCR (approximately 6 cycles) instead. Skin biopsies were taken from tuberculin skin test sites or from saline-injected control sites and were processed for RNA extraction as described before. Paper-wide results and their limitations: The larger number of TCRs found at tuberculin skin test sites was interpreted as T cell infiltration of a delayed type IV hypersensitivity reaction. The RNA-based method was acknowledged to be potentially sensitive to changes in TCR transcripts with T cell activation and differentiation. TCR sequences were reportedly recovered from both skin biopsy types, with far more TCRs at tuberculin skin test sites. Skin biopsy collection and RNA processing details were not given in the paper but referenced to earlier studies.

A distance of 11 bases separates the germline ends of V and J, which lose 0 bases and 0 bases respectively. From its cysteine to its phenylalanine, the CDR3 spans 17 amino acids. Just CDR3 DNA is preserved here, 51 bases in frame from base 1. From the germline V gene, CDR1 is MNHEY and CDR2 is SVGAGI. Receptor amplification or capture employed UMI-ligation and nested PCR. Four rounds of PCR, run with the SP2 primer together with nested alpha and beta constant region primers, were used to amplify the ligated cDNA. TCR RNA was reverse transcribed with SuperScript IV using alpha and beta constant region primers for the blood and skin samples. T4 RNA ligase 1 was used to ligate an oligonucleotide containing the Illumina SP2 primer and a UMI to the 3' end of the cDNA. To prevent hairpin formation, the 12-nucleotide UMI was made up of two random hexamers with an eight-base spacer between them. From the second PCR onward, TCR alpha and beta chain libraries were processed separately, and dual indexing was applied for multiplexing. After pooling, the indexed libraries were analyzed by capillary electrophoresis and sequenced on either an Illumina MiSeq or NextSeq. PhiX DNA at about 5-7% was spiked into libraries to increase base diversity and improve cluster recognition. The original pipeline was this. Demultiplexor extracted UMIs from read 2, combined them with read 1 TCR sequence, and split reads by sample indices. Decombinator identified V and J genes and V-J junctions, assigning each TCR a five-part identifier including V and J deletions. Collapsinator used UMIs to correct sequencing errors and PCR amplification heterogeneity, yielding UMI-based abundance per TCR. CDR3Translator converted identifiers to nucleotide sequence, translated to amino acids, and extracted CDR3 regions using terminal motifs. Error-corrected alpha and beta TCR counts from blood and skin were compared after normalization to input RNA amount. TCRdb reanalyzed the raw reads on its own, using fastp at Q25 for trimming and MiXCR for clone calling, and kept in-frame beta chains. All rows with the same CDR3 protein become a single entry with the most common DNA and genes. Clone size and V and J calls follow TCRdb, not the original study. The sample records some 40,000 distinct CDR3 sequences, roughly 11% of which are singletons. The ten largest clones add up to about 4% of the sample.

The treatment or condition label, as the study defines it: skin biopsy from PPD injection site in Mantoux-positive individual. Using 3' ligation of a UMI-containing oligonucleotide to TCR cDNA, the study laid out a robust and sensitive protocol to amplify, sequence and analyze TCRs. Tuberculin skin test biopsies were obtained from sites injected with PPD in individuals who had a positive Mantoux test. Total RNA was treated with RQ1 DNase, without cell sorting, prior to reverse transcription, with an input of roughly 1 to 1000 ng being targeted. To check how robust the pipeline was in samples where T cells make up a minority population, libraries were built from skin biopsies and whole blood. The table lists this clonotype with many counts. What antigen it recognizes has not been identified. No much larger clonotype is one base removed from it; base qualities were not supplied.

The receptor was isolated from an adult in good health. Here the sequenced sample was skin, taken from a tuberculin skin test site. The chain links TRBV6-5 with TRBJ2-2; there is no confident call for the D gene. Read as DNA, the sequence is TGTGCCAGCAGTTACTCCGTGCTGGGGTCGAACACCGGGGAGCTGTTTTTT. Translated, it gives CASSYSVLGSNTGELFF.